This TCR beta chain was sequenced for a study of cytomegalovirus exposure and HLA in healthy donors. Study conclusions and caveats: By HLA locus, TCR association rates varied in a later analysis, with DRB1 showing the most and HLA-C the fewest. In a later analysis, at a false discovery rate of 0.05, 17,000 or so TCR beta sequences matched HLA alleles. Indistinguishable V segments, including TRBV6-2 and TRBV6-3, were excluded. The authors later linked a missense DCLRE1C variant to TCR beta V- and J-gene trimming.

The PCR contained 60 Vbeta and 13 Jbeta primers. Some clones are missing from TCRdb's copy, which holds only in-frame ones; the method was immunoSEQ multiplex PCR. Among about 170,000 clones listed, 80% were seen once. The V end was cut by 3 bases, the J end by 0 bases, with 11 bases between. The CDR3 runs 16 residues. The germline V gene has CDR1 WSHSY and CDR2 SAAADI. Note on this clone: Its antigen remains unidentified.

The rearrangement uses TRBV10-2 and TRBJ2-2; the D gene is possibly TRBD1 (5 bases). The sequencing sample was made of PBMCs. This sequence originates from a man aged 30-40 years in good health and CMV-seropositive. The CDR3 here is CASSETGTTNTGELFF. CDR3 in DNA: TGCGCCAGCAGTGAAACAGGCACTACGAACACCGGGGAGCTGTTTTTT.